This T cell receptor (beta chain) was captured in a study of OX40 agonist ivuxolimab in advanced cancers. Study information: Partial responses occurred in three patients (one hepatocellular carcinoma, two cutaneous melanoma).

The method was immunoSEQ multiplex PCR; TCRdb's version includes in-frame clones alone and lacks a portion of them. Among approximately 72,000 clones listed, roughly 84% were seen once. From germline, CDR1 is SQVTM and CDR2 ANQGSEA. V dropped 1 base and J dropped 4 bases, with 10 bases sitting between them. The CDR3 contains 13 residues. Points on this clone: This sample also contains other DNA sequences that code for the same CDR3.

The starting material was CD4+ or CD8+ T cells sorted from blood, obtained in a trial of the OX40 agonist ivuxolimab. This clonotype was obtained from an adult with an advanced solid tumor such as melanoma, head and neck, liver or kidney cancer. The gene calls are TRBV29-1 and TRBJ1-2; no reliable D call. CDR3 residues: CSVEAGGGYGYTF. CDR3 sequence (DNA): TGCAGCGTTGAAGCAGGAGGAGGCTATGGCTACACCTTC. The whole variable domain, filled in from reference TRBV29-1 and TRBJ1-2, reads SAVISQKPSRDICQRGTSLTIQCQVDSQVTMMFWYRQQPGQSLTLIATANQGSEATYESGFVIDKFPISRPNLTFSTLTVSNMSPEDSSIYLCSVEAGGGYGYTFGSGTRLTVV.